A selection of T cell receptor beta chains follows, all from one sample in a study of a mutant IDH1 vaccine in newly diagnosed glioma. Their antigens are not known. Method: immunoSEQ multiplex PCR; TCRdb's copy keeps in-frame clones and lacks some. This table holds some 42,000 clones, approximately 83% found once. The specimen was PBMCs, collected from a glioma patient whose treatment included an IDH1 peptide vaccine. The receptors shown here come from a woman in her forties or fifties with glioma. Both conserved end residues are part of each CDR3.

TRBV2 CASSVRGATTGNQPQHF
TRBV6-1 CASSAPGYKKSEAFF
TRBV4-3 CASSQDANGYYEQYF
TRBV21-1 CASRPGLAGGPNTGELFF
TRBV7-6 CASSLGQMKETQYF
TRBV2 CASSEGAGGLQPQHF
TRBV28 CASSLSPGEQYF
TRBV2 CASSEFQTQYF
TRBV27 CASSPRGGGYFGYTF
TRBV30 CAWSVKLIPQSYEQYF
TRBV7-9 CASSYGSPLHF
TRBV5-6 CASSFGQGSEKLFF
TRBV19 CASSGLGREGSYEQYF
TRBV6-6 CASSYSGGSYEQYF
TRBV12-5 CASGSTGTRKRHYEQYF
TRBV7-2 CASSLDPGRVNSPLHF
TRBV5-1 CASSLGGESGYTF
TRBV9 CASSVEGQQDSPLHF
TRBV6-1 CASSEGGAGNTIYF
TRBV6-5 CASSYSAGAQTEAFF
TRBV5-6 CASSLGGQGFVTEAFF
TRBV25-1 CASSEYGGKMFF
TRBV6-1 CASSNTEAFF
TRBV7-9 CASSLASGTGEYEQYF
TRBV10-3 CAISVGGGVNEQFF
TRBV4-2 CASSQVDRENTEAFF
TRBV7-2 CASSFKGGGNTIYF
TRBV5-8 CASSLGTLLGEDTEAFF
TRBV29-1 CSDRDDLNYADTQYF
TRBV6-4 CASSDGYQAFF
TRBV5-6 CASRDRGAGGNTIYF
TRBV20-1 CSAYRGETQYF
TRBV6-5 CASSYSSGATEAFF
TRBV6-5 CASRAGGLMSTFF